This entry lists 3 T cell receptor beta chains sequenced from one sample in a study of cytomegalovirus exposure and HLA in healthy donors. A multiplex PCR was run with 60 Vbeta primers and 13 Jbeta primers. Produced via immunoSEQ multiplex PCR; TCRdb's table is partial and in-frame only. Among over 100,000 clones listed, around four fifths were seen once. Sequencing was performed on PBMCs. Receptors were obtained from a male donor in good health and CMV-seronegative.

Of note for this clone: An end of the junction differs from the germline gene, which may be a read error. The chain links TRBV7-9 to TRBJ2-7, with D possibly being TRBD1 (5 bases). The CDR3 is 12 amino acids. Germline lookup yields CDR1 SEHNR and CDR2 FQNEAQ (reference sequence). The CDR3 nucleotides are TGTGTCAGCAGCCCGACAGCCTACGAGCAGTACTTC. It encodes CVSSPTAYEQYF.

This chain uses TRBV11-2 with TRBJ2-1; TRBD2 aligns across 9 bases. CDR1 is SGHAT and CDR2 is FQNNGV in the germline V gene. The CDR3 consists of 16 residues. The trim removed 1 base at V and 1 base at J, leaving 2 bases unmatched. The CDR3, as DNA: TGTGCCAGCAGCTTAGGGCGGGGGGGGTCCTACAATGAGCAGTTCTTC. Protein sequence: CASSLGRGGSYNEQFF.

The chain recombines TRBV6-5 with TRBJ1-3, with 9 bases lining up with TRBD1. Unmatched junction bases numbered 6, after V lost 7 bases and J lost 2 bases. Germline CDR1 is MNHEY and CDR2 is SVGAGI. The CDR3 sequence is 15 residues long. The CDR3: CASTINRGPGNTIYF. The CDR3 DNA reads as TGTGCCAGCACCATCAACAGGGGGCCTGGAAACACCATATATTTT.